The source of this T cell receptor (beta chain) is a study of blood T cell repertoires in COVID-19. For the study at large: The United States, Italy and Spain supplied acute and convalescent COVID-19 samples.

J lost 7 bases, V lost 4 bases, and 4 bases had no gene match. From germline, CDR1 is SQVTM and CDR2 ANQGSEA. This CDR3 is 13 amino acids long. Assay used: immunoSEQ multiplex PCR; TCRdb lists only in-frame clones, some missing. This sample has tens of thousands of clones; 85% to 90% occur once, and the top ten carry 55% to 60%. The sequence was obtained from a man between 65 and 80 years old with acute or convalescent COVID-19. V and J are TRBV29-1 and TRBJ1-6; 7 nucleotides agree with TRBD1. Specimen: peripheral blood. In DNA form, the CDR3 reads TGCAGCGTTGGGGGACAGCCCAATTCACCCCTCCACTTT. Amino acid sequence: CSVGGQPNSPLHF.